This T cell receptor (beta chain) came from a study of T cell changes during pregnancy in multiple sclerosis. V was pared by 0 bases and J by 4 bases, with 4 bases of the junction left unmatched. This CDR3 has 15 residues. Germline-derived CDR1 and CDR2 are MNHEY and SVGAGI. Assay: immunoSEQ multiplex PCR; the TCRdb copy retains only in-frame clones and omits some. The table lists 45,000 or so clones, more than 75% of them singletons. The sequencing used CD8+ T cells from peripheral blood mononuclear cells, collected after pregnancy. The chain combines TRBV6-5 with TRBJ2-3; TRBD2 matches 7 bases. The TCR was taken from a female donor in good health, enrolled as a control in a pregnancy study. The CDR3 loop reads CASSYSGGEPDTQYF. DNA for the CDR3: TGTGCCAGCAGTTACTCGGGGGGGGAACCAGATACGCAGTATTTT.